This T cell receptor (beta chain) was documented in a study of regulatory T cells in long-lasting Graves disease. Study-level findings and limits: For persistent Graves' patients, TCR diversity was lower than for newly diagnosed ones. Persistent disease exhibited a predilection for TRBV28, TRBJ1-2 and TRBJ2-5.

According to the study, TCR beta libraries were built with iRepertoire HTBI primers and CDR3-region Arm-PCR. Via MiXCR, TCRdb re-called the multiplex PCR reads, giving one row per CDR3 protein. The table has fewer than 550,000 distinct CDR3 sequences, about 22% seen once; the top ten hold about 6.6%. Described time point: persistent/refractory GD, antithyroid drugs over 5 years with positive TRAb. RNA from PBMCs was the source of the TCR library. Each of the patients was recruited from an endocrinology department situated in Xi'an, China. This clonotype was recorded a few times. Its antigen is not identified. This CDR3 has 15 amino acids. V lost 7 bases and J lost 9, with 22 bases in between. In germline, CDR1 is SGHAT, CDR2 FQNNGV.

The sequence was collected from a female donor with Graves disease. The V gene is TRBV11-2, the J gene TRBJ2-1, with D possibly TRBD1 on 7 matching bases. The sequencing used peripheral blood mononuclear cells (PBMCs), collected when the disease was refractory, from a patient treated with antithyroid drugs. This CDR3 is CASTTQEGALTEQFF. In DNA, the CDR3 is TGTGCCAGCACCACACAGGAGGGGGCTCTGACTGAGCAGTTCTTC.